Shown below are 20 T cell receptor beta chains from a single sample sequenced in a study of blood T cell repertoires in COVID-19. Only in-frame clones appear in the TCRdb table, and some are missing; sequencing was by immunoSEQ multiplex PCR. The sample has about 230,000 clones; approximately 90% are singletons. The specimen sequenced was PBMCs or T cells enriched from blood (not recorded which). All receptors derive from a young man who had recovered from COVID-19.

This clone was seen only once. The chain has TRBV11-2 and TRBJ2-3; a possible D gene is TRBD1 (6 bases). The ends were cut back, 0 bases at V and 0 bases at J, with 22 bases in the middle. The CDR3 length is 20 residues. CDR1 SGHAT and CDR2 FQNNGV come from the germline V gene. CDR3 bases: TGTGCCAGCAGCTTAGATAGCAGGGGAATTAGGACCTCTAGCACAGATACGCAGTATTTT. Translation gives CASSLDSRGIRTSSTDTQYF.

V and J are TRBV6-4 and TRBJ2-3, with 9 bases identical to TRBD1. The CDR3 loop spans 15 amino acids. Losses at the gene ends were 8 bases for V and 3 bases for J; bases not matched to a gene: 9. Germline lookup yields CDR1 MRHNA and CDR2 SNTAGT. Written as DNA, the CDR3 is TGTGCCAGCGGGCCGGGACAGGGTCTAACAGATACGCAGTATTTT. It is translated as CASGPGQGLTDTQYF.

This clone was seen just once. J is TRBJ1-5 and V is TRBV7-9; maybe TRBD1 (5 bases). Germline V CDR1 and CDR2: SEHNR, FQNEAQ (reference sequence). Trimming cost V 10 bases and J 3 bases, with 10 bases left between them. The CDR3 loop spans 12 amino acids. Written as DNA, the CDR3 is TGTGCCACCGGGGGGTACAATCAGCCCCAGCATTTT. Amino acids: CATGGYNQPQHF.

The J gene is TRBJ1-3, the V gene TRBV6-5; weak D call: TRBD1 (6 bases). V shed 4 bases and J shed 2 bases, with 12 bases lying between them. This CDR3 is built from 15 residues. In germline, CDR1 is MNHEY, CDR2 SVGAGI. Written as DNA, the CDR3 is TGTGCCAGCAGTTTTATGGACAGTACTGGAAACACCATATATTTT. Its protein is CASSFMDSTGNTIYF.

The chain employs TRBV7-3 and TRBJ1-2; the D gene is possibly TRBD1 (6 bases). V was shortened by 4 bases and J by 6 bases, with 18 bases between the two germline ends. Germline V gene data show CDR1 as SGHTA and CDR2 as FQGTGA. The CDR3 contains 15 residues. CDR3 in DNA: TGTGCCAGCAGCTCCCTAGACGGGGGGCCAAATGGCTACACCTTC. It translates to CASSSLDGGPNGYTF.

V usage is TRBV2 and J usage is TRBJ2-5, with 7 bases matching TRBD1. From germline, CDR1 is SNHLY and CDR2 FYNNEI. V trimming: 3 bases; J trimming: 3 bases; junction bases outside the gene matches: 1. This CDR3 is built from 13 residues. This chain's CDR3 is CASSDTGEETQYF. CDR3 bases: TGTGCCAGCAGTGACACAGGGGAAGAGACCCAGTACTTC.

The V gene is TRBV18, the J gene TRBJ2-3, with 8 nucleotides matching TRBD2. V gave up 4 bases and J gave up 0 bases; unmatched junction bases: 15. The germline V gene has CDR1 KGHSH and CDR2 LQKENI. This CDR3 spans 19 amino acids. The CDR3 coding sequence is TGTGCCAGCTCACGACCCGGGACTAGAGCTTATTCGAGCACAGATACGCAGTATTTT. Translating it yields CASSRPGTRAYSSTDTQYF.

The chain combines TRBV3-1 (or the pseudogene TRBV3-2) with TRBJ2-4; a weak D match, TRBD1 (6 bases). This CDR3 is 16 amino acids long. The germline V gene encodes CDR1 LGHDT and CDR2 YNNKEL (reference sequence). V lost 1 base to trimming and J lost 2 bases, with 12 bases between them. The CDR3 bases are TGTGCCAGCAGCCAAGTGGCAGGGGATTCCAAAAACATTCAGTACTTC. Amino acids: CASSQVAGDSKNIQYF.

This chain links TRBV4-1 with TRBJ2-5; TRBD2 agrees at 9 bases. Trimming took 5 bases from V and 5 from J; bases not matched to a gene: 9. Germline-derived CDR1 and CDR2 are MGHRA and YSYEKL. The CDR3 is 15 amino acids. The CDR3 sequence: CASSDMGLARETQYF. The CDR3 region has the DNA TGCGCCAGCAGCGACATGGGACTAGCTCGGGAGACCCAGTACTTC.

V is TRBV6-4 and J is TRBJ2-5; D is perhaps TRBD2 (6 bases). CDR1 MRHNA and CDR2 SNTAGT come from the germline V gene. V was pared by 6 bases and J by 2 bases, with 16 bases between. This CDR3 comprises 15 residues. The CDR3 DNA is TGTGCCAGCAGGGACAATACTAGCTTGCAAGAGACCCAGTACTTC. It yields the protein CASRDNTSLQETQYF.

This chain joins TRBV11-2 and TRBJ2-1; tentatively, D is TRBD1 (6 bases). Germline CDR1 is SGHAT and CDR2 is FQNNGV. The V end lost 5 bases, the J end lost 8 bases, and 25 bases lay between the germline ends. This CDR3 region has 17 residues. The CDR3 coding sequence is TGTGCCAGCAGCGATATTCCGGGACACATGACGGTGGATGAGCAGTTCTTC. Translated, it gives CASSDIPGHMTVDEQFF.

The CDR3 reads CAWSEGGLAGNEQFF. CDR3 DNA: TGTGCCTGGAGCGAGGGGGGACTAGCGGGCAATGAGCAGTTCTTC. The chain uses TRBV30 and TRBJ2-1; 12 nucleotides align to TRBD2. The length of the CDR3 is 15 residues. Trimming at V came to 3 bases and at J to 6 bases, leaving 6 bases not matched to a gene. Germline-derived CDR1 and CDR2 are GTSNPN and SVGIG (reference sequence).

The V gene is TRBV29-1, the J gene TRBJ2-7; a weak D match, TRBD2 (5 bases). V lost 7 bases, J lost 1 base, and 20 bases lay in between. Germline CDR1 is SQVTM and CDR2 is ANQGSEA. This CDR3 is built from 15 residues. The CDR3 bases are TGCAGCGCCACTGGTGGTGCTAGAGGGTCCTACGAGCAGTACTTC. It specifies CSATGGARGSYEQYF.

The chain joins TRBV9 to TRBJ2-1; perhaps TRBD1 as D (5 bases). CDR3 length: 14 amino acids. The germline V and J ends were trimmed by 0 bases and 7 bases, with 11 bases remaining between them. Per the germline V gene, CDR1 is SGDLS and CDR2 is YYNGEE. The CDR3 nucleotides are TGTGCCAGCAGCGTAGTCCCAGGGATTAATGAGCAGTTCTTC. Its translation: CASSVVPGINEQFF. Variable domain in full (rest from reference TRBV9 and TRBJ2-1): DSGVTQTPKHLITATGQRVTLRCSPRSGDLSVYWYQQSLDQGLQFLIQYYNGEERAKGNILERFSAQQFPDLHSELNLSSLELGDSALYFCASSVVPGINEQFFGPGTRLTVL.

This clone showed up just a few times. The genes are TRBV7-2 and TRBJ1-4; no firm D call. This CDR3 region has 14 residues. Germline-derived CDR1 and CDR2 are SGHTA and FQGNSA. Trimming cost V 5 bases and J 0 bases, with 7 bases left between them. This CDR3 reads CASSPHTTNEKLFF. CDR3 sequence (DNA): TGTGCCAGCAGCCCACATACAACTAATGAAAAACTGTTTTTT. The whole variable domain, filled in from reference TRBV7-2 and TRBJ1-4, reads GAGVSQSPSNKVTEKGKDVELRCDPISGHTALYWYRQSLGQGLEFLIYFQGNSAPDKSGLPSDRFSAERTGGSVSTLTIQRTQQEDSAVYLCASSPHTTNEKLFFGSGTQLSVL.

The gene calls are TRBV11-3 and TRBJ1-6; D not resolved. This CDR3 region has 16 residues. Germline V gene data show CDR1 as SGHNT and CDR2 as YENEEA. Trimming removed 7 bases from V and 8 bases from J, with 21 bases in between. CDR3 sequence reads: CASIAPPEVPHSPLHF. The CDR3 DNA is TGTGCCAGCATCGCTCCTCCCGAGGTCCCTCATTCACCCCTCCACTTT.

This sequence joins TRBV4-2 and TRBJ2-7, with D unclear. Germline V gene data show CDR1 as LGHNA and CDR2 as YNFKEQ. Deletions cut 0 bases from V and 0 bases from J, with 12 bases between. The CDR3 has 16 amino acids. CDR3 protein: CASSQDGSLLSYEQYF. The CDR3 nucleotides read TGTGCCAGCAGCCAAGATGGCAGTTTGCTCTCCTACGAGCAGTACTTC.

A single count supports this clone. The genes are TRBV24-1 and TRBJ1-1; TRBD1 might be the D (6 bases). V was clipped by 4 bases and J by 4 bases, with 15 bases between them. Germline values: CDR1 KGHDR, CDR2 SFDVKD. This CDR3 is built from 15 residues. CDR3 loop: CATSDPREGGTEAFF. DNA for the CDR3: TGTGCCACCAGTGACCCTCGGGAGGGGGGCACTGAAGCTTTCTTT.

Ten or more counts support this clone. This rearrangement joins TRBV30 to TRBJ1-1; weak D call: TRBD1 (6 bases). Germline-derived CDR1 and CDR2 are GTSNPN and SVGIG (reference sequence). The CDR3 contains 15 residues. V dropped 4 bases and J dropped 0 bases, with 15 bases sitting between them. CDR3 DNA: TGTGCCTGGATGACCGGGACATTCATGAACACTGAAGCTTTCTTT. This encodes CAWMTGTFMNTEAFF.

The chain recombines TRBV5-1 with TRBJ1-1; tentatively, D is TRBD1 (6 bases). Germline V gene lookup returns CDR1 SGHRS and CDR2 YFSETQ. The CDR3 consists of 17 residues. V lost 3 bases to trimming and J lost 1 base, with 19 bases between them. This CDR3 is CASSSDLAGRGNTEAFF. The CDR3, as DNA: TGCGCCAGCAGCTCGGATTTGGCGGGCAGGGGGAACACTGAAGCTTTCTTT.